This TCR beta chain was captured in a study of T cells in Graves' hyperthyroidism and ophthalmopathy. Germline lookup yields CDR1 GTSNPN and CDR2 SVGIG (reference sequence). The germline V and J ends were trimmed by 2 bases and 4 bases, with 12 bases remaining between them. The CDR3 has 13 amino acids. Amplified TCR beta CDR3 regions came from RNA transcripts. Researchers ran a first-round RT-PCR on the TCR CDR3 using the HTBI primer set. TCRdb reprocessed the multiplex PCR reads with MiXCR, giving one entry per CDR3 protein. Of some 380,000 distinct CDR3 sequences in the sample, approximately 15% were seen once. This clonotype was seen a few times.

Sequencing was done on a sample of blood. This TCR was recovered from a man aged 30-40 years with Graves' hyperthyroidism that later progressed to Graves' ophthalmopathy. The chain combines TRBV30 with TRBJ2-7; no clear D. The CDR3 DNA reads TGTGCCTGGAGTAAACTTGATGGATACGAGCAGTACTTC. This codes for CAWSKLDGYEQYF.